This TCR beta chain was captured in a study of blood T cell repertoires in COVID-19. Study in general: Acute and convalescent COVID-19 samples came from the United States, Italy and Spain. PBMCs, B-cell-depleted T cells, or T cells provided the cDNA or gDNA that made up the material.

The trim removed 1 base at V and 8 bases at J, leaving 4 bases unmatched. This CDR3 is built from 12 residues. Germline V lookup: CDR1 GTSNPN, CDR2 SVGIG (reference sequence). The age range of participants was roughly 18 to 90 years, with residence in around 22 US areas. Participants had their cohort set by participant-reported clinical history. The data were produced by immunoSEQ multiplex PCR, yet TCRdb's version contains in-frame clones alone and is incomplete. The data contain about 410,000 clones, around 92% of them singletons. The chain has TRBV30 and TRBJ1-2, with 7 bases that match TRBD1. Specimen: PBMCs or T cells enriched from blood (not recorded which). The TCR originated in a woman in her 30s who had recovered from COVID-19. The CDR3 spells CAWSGGQRGYTF. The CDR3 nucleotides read TGTGCCTGGAGTGGGGGACAGCGCGGCTACACCTTC. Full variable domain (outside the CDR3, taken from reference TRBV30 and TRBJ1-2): SQTIHQWPATLVQPVGSPLSLECTVEGTSNPNLYWYRQAAGRGLQLLFYSVGIGQISSEVPQNLSASRPQDRQFILSSKKLLLSDSGFYLCAWSGGQRGYTFGSGTRLTVV.